This TCR beta chain was identified in a study of T cell responses to AZD1222 COVID-19 vaccine. This CDR3 region has 15 residues. The ends were cut back, 0 bases at V and 11 bases at J, with 17 bases in the middle. Germline V lookup: CDR1 LGHNA, CDR2 YSLEER. Of note for this clone: What it recognizes is unknown.

Measured with immunoSEQ multiplex PCR; TCRdb has only the in-frame clones, and not every one. The repertoire holds tens of thousands of clones, with 65% to 90% as singletons. Study results and caveats: The donors showed a predominance of white British ancestry and of females, with possible underestimation of clonal diversity. It was only after the peak T cell response that any repertoires were sampled. Vaccine-related CD4 TCRs covered spike, predominating at 160-218 and 743-854. At baseline, seropositivity was found in only a handful of AZD1222 recipients.

This sequence originates from an adult in good health. This chain connects TRBV4-3 to TRBJ1-5; a weak D match, TRBD1 (5 bases). The specimen comprised peripheral blood, sampled on day 0 of AZD1222 vaccination. CDR3 loop: CASSQDAGLSGAQHF. The CDR3 nucleotides read TGCGCCAGCAGCCAAGATGCAGGGCTGAGTGGGGCCCAGCATTTT.